This T cell receptor beta chain was obtained from a study of vaccination effects on CD4 cells after COVID-19. This clone was counted a few times. Its antigen is unknown. CD4+ T cells specific for antigen were expanded with viral peptide pools by the ViraFEST assay before sequencing. Once cultured for 10 to 11 days, the cells underwent separation to obtain CD4+ T cells. Cultures received IL-2 medium that replaced half the medium on days 3 and 7. TCRdb keeps only in-frame clones here, not all; method: immunoSEQ multiplex PCR. Among 50,000 to 65,000 clones listed, roughly 76% were seen once. The J segment lost 5 bases and the V segment lost 5 bases, leaving 4 bases of the junction unmatched. The germline V gene encodes CDR1 MNHEY and CDR2 SMNVEV (reference sequence). This CDR3 has 13 amino acids.

The sequences come from CD4+ T cells from PBMCs cultured with HCoV-229E spike peptides, collected before COVID-19 vaccination. The V and J genes are TRBV27 and TRBJ1-1, with TRBD1 matching 8 bases. This clonotype was sampled from a human donor who received a COVID-19 vaccine. The CDR3 reads CASSQGARTEAFF. In nucleotides, the CDR3 is TGTGCCAGCAGTCAGGGGGCGCGGACTGAAGCTTTCTTT.